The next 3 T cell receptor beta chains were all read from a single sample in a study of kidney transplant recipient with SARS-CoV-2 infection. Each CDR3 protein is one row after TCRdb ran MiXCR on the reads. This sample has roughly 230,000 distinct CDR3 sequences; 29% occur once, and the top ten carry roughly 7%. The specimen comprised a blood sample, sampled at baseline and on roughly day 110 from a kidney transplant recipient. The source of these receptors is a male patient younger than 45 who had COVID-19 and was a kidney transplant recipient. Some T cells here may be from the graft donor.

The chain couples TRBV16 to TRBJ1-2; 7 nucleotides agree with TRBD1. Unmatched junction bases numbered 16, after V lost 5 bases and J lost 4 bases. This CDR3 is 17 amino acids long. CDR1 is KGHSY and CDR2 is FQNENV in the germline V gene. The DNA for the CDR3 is TGTGCCAGCAGCACAGGGGAGGCCGTTAGAAAGACCTATGGCTACACCTTC. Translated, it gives CASSTGEAVRKTYGYTF.

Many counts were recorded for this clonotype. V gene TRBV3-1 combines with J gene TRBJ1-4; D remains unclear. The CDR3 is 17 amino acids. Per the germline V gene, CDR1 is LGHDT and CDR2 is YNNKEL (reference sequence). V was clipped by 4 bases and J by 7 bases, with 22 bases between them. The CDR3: CASSRERVDNRIEKLFF. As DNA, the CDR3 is TGTGCCAGCAGCCGCGAGCGAGTTGACAACAGAATTGAAAAACTGTTTTTT.

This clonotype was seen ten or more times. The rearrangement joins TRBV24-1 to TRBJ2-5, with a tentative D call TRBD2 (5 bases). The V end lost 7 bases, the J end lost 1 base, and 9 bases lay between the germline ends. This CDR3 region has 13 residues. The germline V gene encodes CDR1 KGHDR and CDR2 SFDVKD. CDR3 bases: TGTGCCACCAGCCGGGGTAGCCAAGAGACCCAGTACTTC. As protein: CATSRGSQETQYF.